Listed here is a single T cell receptor beta chain. The CDR3 spans 19 residues. CDR1 LGHNA and CDR2 YNFKEQ come from the germline V gene. The V end was cut by 1 base, the J end by 0 bases, with 18 bases between. This sample was taken from a study of blood T cell repertoires in COVID-19. The overall study: COVID-19 samples collected from the United States, Italy and Spain covered acute and convalescent phases. From T cells, B-cell-depleted T cells, or PBMCs came the material, which was cDNA or gDNA.

As processed by the authors: Reference gene primers were amplified, and this amplification served to estimate nucleated cell counts. This table comes from immunoSEQ multiplex PCR, and its TCRdb copy is limited to in-frame clones, with some not included. V and J calls and clone size are given by that table; D and trimming were obtained from the DNA. Among 40,000 to 50,000 clones listed, about 92% were seen once. V is TRBV4-2 and J is TRBJ1-4; no firm D call. This receptor was obtained from a man aged 70-80 years with active COVID-19. The source material was peripheral blood. CDR3 region: CASSQGAQRPDSTNEKLFF. The CDR3 coding sequence is TGTGCCAGCAGCCAAGGAGCGCAGAGGCCTGACTCAACTAATGAAAAACTGTTTTTT.